This entry lists 16 T cell receptor beta chains sequenced from one sample in a study of blood T cell repertoires in COVID-19 (dated by TCRdb to 2020 to 2021). Libraries were constructed by the immunoSEQ multiplex PCR assay. TCRdb stores this immuneACCESS table with in-frame sequences only. Part of the clones is absent; in the studies checked, under half of the shortfall reflects unresolved V genes, and no reason is known for the rest. The sample table holds about 330,000 clones, of which nearly 90% were seen once. The biggest ten clones account for about 6% of the sample. Sequencing was performed on PBMCs or T cells enriched from blood (not recorded which). The receptor set was obtained from a woman aged 30 to 39 who had recovered from COVID-19.

The table lists this clone with a count of one. V usage is TRBV18 and J usage is TRBJ1-2, with 8 bases matching TRBD1. CDR3 length equals 13 residues. J lost 11 bases, V lost 6 bases, and 11 bases had no gene match. CDR1 is KGHSH, CDR2 LQKENI, per germline. The CDR3 nucleotides read TGTGCCAGCTCCCACAAGGACAGGGTGGGATACACCTTC. It specifies CASSHKDRVGYTF.

The chain has TRBV2 and TRBJ2-5; weak D call: TRBD2 (6 bases). Germline CDR1 SNHLY, CDR2 FYNNEI. The CDR3 runs to 11 residues. Trimming shortened V by 10 bases and J by 5 bases, and 11 bases separated the two germline ends. The CDR3 protein is CANPRGETQYF. The CDR3 DNA reads as TGTGCCAACCCTCGGGGGGAGACCCAGTACTTC.

To note about this clone: Other DNA sequences in this specimen translate into the identical CDR3. V is TRBV5-1 and J is TRBJ2-3, with 10 bases that match TRBD2. J gave up 4 bases and V 4 bases, and 6 bases lay outside the gene matches. The germline CDR1 and CDR2 sequences are SGHRS and YFSETQ. CDR3 size: 15 residues. In DNA, the CDR3 is TGCGCCAGCAGCCTAAGAGGACTAGCGGCAGATACGCAGTATTTT. Translation: CASSLRGLAADTQYF.

V gene TRBV7-2 combines with J gene TRBJ2-1, with 15 positions matching TRBD2. V shed 1 base and J 1 base; nucleotides not matched to a gene: 2. This CDR3 has 18 amino acids. Germline CDR1 SGHTA, CDR2 FQGNSA. Here the CDR3 reads CASSLVGLAGGSYNEQFF. For the CDR3, the DNA is TGTGCCAGCAGCTTAGTCGGACTAGCGGGGGGGTCCTACAATGAGCAGTTCTTC.

This CDR3 is CASSRAEGYEQYF. The CDR3 coding sequence is TGTGCCAGCAGCCGGGCGGAGGGCTACGAGCAGTACTTC. The rearrangement links TRBV7-9 to TRBJ2-7; tentatively, D is TRBD2 (6 bases). The CDR3 spans 13 residues. Germline CDR1 SEHNR, CDR2 FQNEAQ (reference sequence). With 5 bases removed from V and 3 bases from J, the gap between germline ends came to 11 bases.

The chain links TRBV2 to TRBJ1-1; D is perhaps TRBD1 (5 bases). This CDR3 region has 14 residues. The V end was cut by 3 bases, the J end by 4 bases, with 12 bases between. The germline V gene encodes CDR1 SNHLY and CDR2 FYNNEI. This CDR3 reads CASSDGRVTTEAFF. In DNA, the CDR3 is TGTGCCAGCAGTGATGGCAGGGTGACCACTGAAGCTTTCTTT.

About this clone: In the same sample, other DNA sequences code for this CDR3. This rearrangement joins TRBV29-1 to TRBJ1-2, with 9 bases that match TRBD1. This CDR3 region has 12 residues. V lost 6 bases to trimming and J lost 3 bases; unmatched junction nucleotides: 2. Germline-derived CDR1 and CDR2 are SQVTM and ANQGSEA. As DNA, the CDR3 is TGCAGCGTGAGGACAGGGGACTATGGCTACACCTTC. Translation: CSVRTGDYGYTF. The complete variable domain, with remaining parts taken from reference TRBV29-1 and TRBJ1-2, reads SAVISQKPSRDICQRGTSLTIQCQVDSQVTMMFWYRQQPGQSLTLIATANQGSEATYESGFVIDKFPISRPNLTFSTLTVSNMSPEDSSIYLCSVRTGDYGYTFGSGTRLTVV.

V usage is TRBV5-1 and J usage is TRBJ1-1; no definite D call. CDR3 length: 13 amino acids. Trimming removed 3 bases at V and 8 bases at J, with 14 bases between. CDR1 is SGHRS and CDR2 is YFSETQ in the germline V gene. CDR3 bases: TGCGCCAGCAGCTCGGCGGGAGTGCGAGAAGCTTTCTTT. It yields the protein CASSSAGVREAFF.

J is TRBJ1-2 and V is TRBV21-1; TRBD1 is taken as the D call from the table, unchecked against the DNA. TRBV21-1 is shown as a pseudogene. The CDR3 runs 15 residues. Here the CDR3 reads CASSKGQGTTYGYTF. The CDR3 DNA is TGTGCCAGCAGCAAGGGACAGGGGACCACCTATGGCTACACCTTC.

V is TRBV28 and J is TRBJ1-1; D gene unclear. Trimming shortened V by 5 bases and J by 9 bases, and 10 bases separated the two germline ends. Germline assignment: CDR1 MDHEN and CDR2 SYDVKM. The CDR3 totals 11 residues. The DNA for the CDR3 is TGTGCCAGCAGTGATGCAGGAAAAGCTTTCTTT. Its translation is CASSDAGKAFF.

The chain couples TRBV7-8 to TRBJ2-6, with 8 bases that match TRBD1. CDR3 length: 16 residues. With 11 bases clipped from V and 3 bases from J, the junction kept 12 bases outside the gene matches. Germline assignment: CDR1 SGHVS and CDR2 FQNEAQ. CDR3 region: CAGYRDRNGGANVLTF. CDR3 DNA sequence: TGTGCCGGTTACCGGGACAGGAATGGTGGGGCCAACGTCCTGACTTTC.

The V and J genes are TRBV2 and TRBJ2-3, with TRBD2 matching over 8 bases. The V gene end was trimmed by 5 bases and the J gene end by 4 bases; junction bases not matched to a gene: 8. The germline V gene encodes CDR1 SNHLY and CDR2 FYNNEI. This CDR3 region has 15 residues. The CDR3 DNA follows: TGTGCCAGCAGTACAGCGGGGGTTTCCGCAGATACGCAGTATTTT. Translated: CASSTAGVSADTQYF.

The chain uses TRBV11-2 and TRBJ2-1, with TRBD1 as a possible D gene (6 bases). From germline, CDR1 is SGHAT and CDR2 FQNNGV. CDR3 length equals 17 residues. V lost 5 bases and J 2 bases, leaving 19 bases between the germline ends. In DNA, the CDR3 is TGTGCCAGCAGCCCCCTGGACAGAAAATTTCCCTACAATGAGCAGTTCTTC. This translates into CASSPLDRKFPYNEQFF.

The chain couples TRBV27 to TRBJ1-1; D is perhaps TRBD1 (6 bases). V lost 6 bases to trimming and J lost 2 bases, with 16 bases between them. From germline, CDR1 is MNHEY and CDR2 SMNVEV (reference sequence). The CDR3 contains 15 residues. CDR3 nucleotide sequence: TGTGCCAGCAGCCCCCGGGGAGGGACAAACACTGAAGCTTTCTTT. Its translation: CASSPRGGTNTEAFF.

The rearrangement links TRBV29-1 to TRBJ1-2; 7 bases are a match to TRBD1. Trimming at V came to 6 bases and at J to 4 bases, leaving 11 bases not matched to a gene. Per the germline V gene, CDR1 is SQVTM and CDR2 is ANQGSEA. This CDR3 comprises 14 residues. The CDR3 DNA is TGCAGCGTCGGCCGACAGGGTAGTGCCTATGGCTACACCTTC. It yields the protein CSVGRQGSAYGYTF.

V gene TRBV29-1 combines with J gene TRBJ2-7; TRBD2 is a possible D gene (5 bases). Trimming took 3 bases from V and 5 from J, leaving 8 bases between them. CDR1 is SQVTM, CDR2 ANQGSEA, per germline. This CDR3 spans 11 amino acids. The CDR3 reads CSVEEVHEQYF. As DNA, the CDR3 is TGCAGCGTTGAGGAGGTCCACGAGCAGTACTTC.